The source of this T cell receptor beta chain is a study of tumor and adjacent non-tumor tissue in lung cancer. Looking at the study overall: Each sample yielded roughly 4 million productive TCRbeta reads on average.

The template was RNA from unsorted bulk tissue. Three rounds of nested PCR, following a modified ARM-PCR protocol, produced the TCRbeta library. In TCRdb, the multiplex PCR reads were re-called with MiXCR into one record per CDR3 protein. The repertoire consists of about 200,000 distinct CDR3 sequences, with about two thirds occurring once and the leading ten covering around 27%. Germline V gene lookup returns CDR1 LGHNA and CDR2 YSLEER. This CDR3 comprises 14 residues. V lost 4 bases and J 2 bases, leaving 10 bases between the germline ends. Study results and limitations: Patients with more diverse tumor TCRs had worse survival. Tumor repertoires had a smaller top 100 clone share than normal lung.

For this clonotype: Its cognate antigen is unknown. Possible read error: a much larger clone is one base away.

The sequence derives from a man aged 55 to 70 with non-small cell lung cancer. The V gene is TRBV4-3, the J gene TRBJ2-3; no reliable D call. The specimen was lung tumor tissue. This CDR3 is CASSPNSDTDTQYF. CDR3 nucleotide sequence: TGCGCCAGCAGCCCAAACAGTGACACAGATACGCAGTATTTT.